The 23 T cell receptor beta chains in this list originate from one sample, sequenced in a study of OX40 agonist ivuxolimab in advanced cancers. Using immunoSEQ multiplex PCR, the repertoire was profiled, and TCRdb retains in-frame clones only, with some absent. The sample includes over 65,000 clones, over 80% of them seen just once. The specimen comprised CD4+ or CD8+ T cells sorted from blood, sampled in a trial of the OX40 agonist ivuxolimab. Receptors were obtained from an adult with an advanced solid tumor such as melanoma, head and neck, liver or kidney cancer.

The V gene is TRBV7-2, the J gene TRBJ1-2, with 7 bases aligning to TRBD1. CDR1 is SGHTA and CDR2 is FQGNSA in the germline V gene. The CDR3 totals 14 residues. V lost 3 bases and J lost 4; bases outside the gene matches: 5. The DNA of the CDR3 is TGTGCCAGCAGCTTCGGACAGGTCCCCTATGGCTACACCTTC. It translates to CASSFGQVPYGYTF.

The chain uses TRBV14 and TRBJ2-5, with TRBD1 identical over 10 bases. This CDR3 has 14 residues. V lost 4 bases to trimming and J lost 2 bases; unmatched junction nucleotides: 1. Per germline, CDR1 SGHDN and CDR2 FVKESK. The CDR3 region has the DNA TGTGCCAGCAGCCGGGACAGGGGACAAGAGACCCAGTACTTC. It translates to CASSRDRGQETQYF. The full variable domain, completed using reference TRBV14 and TRBJ2-5, is EAGVTQFPSHSVIEKGQTVTLRCDPISGHDNLYWYRRVMGKEIKFLLHFVKESKQDESGMPNNRFLAERTGGTYSTLKVQPAELEDSGVYFCASSRDRGQETQYFGPGTRLLVL.

This clone came up once. This chain joins TRBV28 and TRBJ1-2; tentatively, D is TRBD1 (6 bases). Trimming shortened V by 7 bases and J by 4 bases, and 19 bases separated the two germline ends. Germline V gives CDR1 MDHEN, CDR2 SYDVKM. This CDR3 has 15 amino acids. The CDR3 DNA follows: TGTGCCAGCAATTCCCATTACTTCAGGGGCTATGGCTACACCTTC. This encodes CASNSHYFRGYGYTF.

The CDR3 DNA follows: TGTGCCAGCAGCTTACGCGGCACAGATACGCAGTATTTT. As protein: CASSLRGTDTQYF. This chain joins TRBV11-2 and TRBJ2-3, with no clear D. The germline CDR1 and CDR2 sequences are SGHAT and FQNNGV. With 2 bases removed from V and 1 base from J, the gap between germline ends came to 4 bases. The CDR3 sequence is 13 residues long.

This chain links TRBV7-2 with TRBJ2-1; 10 bases align to TRBD2. After removal of 5 bases from V and 4 bases from J, the junction contained 14 bases not matched to a gene. The CDR3 sequence is 18 residues long. Germline lookup yields CDR1 SGHTA and CDR2 FQGNSA. In nucleotides, the CDR3 is TGTGCCAGCAGCGCCCCTAGAGGCCTAGCGGGAGCTTACAATGAGCAGTTCTTC. Residues: CASSAPRGLAGAYNEQFF.

There are a few counts of this clone. This CDR3 is CASGAGAIDTQYF. DNA for the CDR3: TGTGCCAGCGGCGCGGGAGCCATAGATACGCAGTATTTT. V usage is TRBV7-6 and J usage is TRBJ2-3; 7 bases agree with TRBD2. CDR1 SGHVS and CDR2 FNYEAQ come from the germline V gene. The CDR3 totals 13 residues. J gave up 5 bases and V 8 bases, and 7 bases lay outside the gene matches. Full variable domain (missing parts from reference TRBV7-6 and TRBJ2-3): GAGVSQSPRYKVTKRGQDVALRCDPISGHVSLYWYRQALGQGPEFLTYFNYEAQQDKSGLPNDRFSAERPEGSISTLTIQRTEQRDSAMYRCASGAGAIDTQYFGPGTRLTVL.

The chain joins TRBV19 to TRBJ1-2, with TRBD1 as a possible D gene (6 bases). V shed 2 bases and J shed 4 bases, with 11 bases lying between them. The length of the CDR3 is 14 residues. Germline V gene lookup returns CDR1 LNHDA and CDR2 SQIVND (reference sequence). CDR3 loop: CASSINQGTYGYTF. CDR3 DNA sequence: TGTGCCAGTAGTATAAATCAGGGGACCTATGGCTACACCTTC.

The rearrangement uses TRBV19 and TRBJ2-3; TRBD2 might be the D (6 bases). Trimming removed 5 bases at V and 3 bases at J, with 15 bases between. The germline gives CDR1 LNHDA, CDR2 SQIVND (reference sequence). The CDR3 is made up of 15 amino acids. The CDR3 DNA reads as TGTGCCAGTAGTTTGGGCGGGATTAGGACAGATACGCAGTATTTT. Protein product: CASSLGGIRTDTQYF.

This chain joins TRBV6-5 and TRBJ1-1; D might be TRBD1 (5 bases). V was cut by 6 bases and J by 4 bases, with 18 bases left in between. This CDR3 spans 15 amino acids. Germline values: CDR1 MNHEY, CDR2 SVGAGI. The CDR3, as DNA: TGTGCCAGCAGCCTTGGAGCTTGGGGGGGCACTGAAGCTTTCTTT. Its translation: CASSLGAWGGTEAFF.

This sequence joins TRBV19 and TRBJ1-6, with D hard to call. The CDR3 loop spans 14 amino acids. Trimming took 2 bases from V and 15 from J, leaving 17 bases between them. The germline V gene encodes CDR1 LNHDA and CDR2 SQIVND (reference sequence). As DNA, the CDR3 is TGTGCCAGTAGTATAACGGACGGCGCTTCGGGCCTCCACTTT. Protein sequence: CASSITDGASGLHF.

This chain connects TRBV18 to TRBJ2-1, with D unresolved. This CDR3 has 13 residues. CDR1 KGHSH and CDR2 LQKENI come from the germline V gene. The V gene lost 3 bases and the J gene lost 0 bases, with 3 bases spanning the gap. The CDR3 loop is CASSPGSYNEQFF. CDR3 in DNA: TGTGCCAGCTCACCGGGCTCCTACAATGAGCAGTTCTTC.

Only a few counts were recorded for this clone. The chain uses TRBV7-9 and TRBJ2-7; D remains ambiguous. Germline CDR1 SEHNR, CDR2 FQNEAQ (reference sequence). The CDR3 contains 13 residues. With 5 bases removed from V and 2 bases from J, the gap between germline ends came to 10 bases. DNA of the CDR3: TGTGCCAGCAGCGGACGAACCACCTACGAGCAGTACTTC. Its translation: CASSGRTTYEQYF.

The V gene is TRBV5-5, the J gene TRBJ2-7; 7 nucleotides align to TRBD1. The CDR3 runs to 18 residues. Losses at the gene ends were 6 bases for V and 7 bases for J; bases not matched to a gene: 25. Germline assignment: CDR1 SGHKS and CDR2 YYEKEE (reference sequence). The CDR3 region is CASNGRGPAPTGAGEQYF. The CDR3, as DNA: TGTGCCAGCAACGGTAGGGGGCCGGCCCCCACGGGCGCCGGTGAGCAGTACTTC.

This chain joins TRBV7-9 and TRBJ1-3; weak D call: TRBD1 (5 bases). The germline V and J ends were trimmed by 3 bases and 5 bases, with 14 bases remaining between them. The CDR3 extends over 15 amino acids. Germline values: CDR1 SEHNR, CDR2 FQNEAQ (reference sequence). The chain's CDR3 is CASSLGRALRNTIYF. CDR3 DNA: TGTGCCAGCAGCTTGGGGCGGGCGTTGAGAAACACCATATATTTT.

The chain uses TRBV6-6 and TRBJ2-3; 8 bases map to TRBD2. Germline loops: CDR1 MNHNY, CDR2 SVGAGI (reference sequence). Trimming at V came to 2 bases and at J to 1 base, leaving 5 bases not matched to a gene. This CDR3 spans 16 amino acids. In nucleotides, the CDR3 is TGTGCCAGCAGTTACCCAACTAGCGGAGGCACAGATACGCAGTATTTT. Its protein product is CASSYPTSGGTDTQYF.

The V and J genes are TRBV4-3 and TRBJ2-1; 10 bases fit TRBD2. CDR3 length: 18 residues. Germline assignment: CDR1 LGHNA and CDR2 YSLEER. Losses at the gene ends were 0 bases for V and 7 bases for J; bases not matched to a gene: 12. The CDR3 sequence is CASSQDPPSGSRLNEQFF. The CDR3 DNA reads as TGCGCCAGCAGCCAAGATCCCCCTAGCGGGAGTAGGTTGAATGAGCAGTTCTTC.

The rearrangement joins TRBV14 to TRBJ1-2; D remains unclear. Germline V gives CDR1 SGHDN, CDR2 FVKESK. V was trimmed by 4 bases and J by 5 bases, leaving 20 bases between them. The CDR3 covers 16 residues. CDR3 protein: CASSPRAERYRYGYTF. CDR3 in DNA: TGTGCCAGCAGCCCTCGGGCAGAGAGGTATCGGTATGGCTACACCTTC.

The genes are TRBV10-3 and TRBJ2-3, with TRBD2 identical over 11 bases. The V segment lost 0 bases and the J segment 1 base; nucleotides outside the gene matches: 3. The CDR3 length is 17 residues. Germline values: CDR1 ENHRY, CDR2 SYGVKD. The CDR3 sequence: CAISESTSGKGTDTQYF. The CDR3 DNA reads TGTGCCATCAGTGAGTCGACTAGCGGGAAGGGCACAGATACGCAGTATTTT.

This clone showed up just once. The rearrangement joins TRBV9 to TRBJ1-4, with D hard to call. The V gene's germline CDR1 is SGDLS and CDR2 YYNGEE. V dropped 1 base and J dropped 2 bases, with 9 bases sitting between them. This CDR3 has 15 amino acids. The CDR3 DNA reads as TGTGCCAGCAGCGTAAGGGCTGATACTAATGAAAAACTGTTTTTT. This sequence encodes CASSVRADTNEKLFF.

The rearrangement uses TRBV6-4 and TRBJ2-1; D unresolved. Germline-derived CDR1 and CDR2 are MRHNA and SNTAGT. This CDR3 region has 12 residues. Trimming left V 5 bases short and J 9 bases short, with 11 bases between. DNA for the CDR3: TGTGCCAGCAGTTCCGCCAGGTGTGAGCAGTTCTTC. Translating it yields CASSSARCEQFF.

The gene calls are TRBV7-8 and TRBJ1-4; D unclear. V lost 5 bases, J lost 0 bases, and 10 bases lay in between. CDR1 is SGHVS, CDR2 FQNEAQ, per germline. The CDR3 consists of 15 residues. The CDR3 loop reads CASSPRTATNEKLFF. CDR3 DNA: TGTGCCAGCAGCCCCCGGACGGCAACTAATGAAAAACTGTTTTTT.

The CDR3 region is CASNRVRENIQYF. The CDR3 bases are TGTGCCAGTAACAGGGTTCGGGAAAACATTCAGTACTTC. The chain combines TRBV19 with TRBJ2-4, with D possibly TRBD1 on 6 matching bases. Deletions cut 7 bases from V and 5 bases from J, with 12 bases between. The CDR3 covers 13 residues. From germline, CDR1 is LNHDA and CDR2 SQIVND (reference sequence).

V gene TRBV19 combines with J gene TRBJ2-2, with TRBD2 identical over 7 bases. The CDR3 is 16 amino acids. The J segment lost 4 bases and the V segment lost 5 bases, leaving 10 bases of the junction unmatched. Germline-derived CDR1 and CDR2 are LNHDA and SQIVND (reference sequence). Here the CDR3 DNA reads TGTGCCAGTAGTTCGTTAGCGGGTTACTTCACCGGGGAGCTGTTTTTT. Its translation: CASSSLAGYFTGELFF. The full variable domain, completed using reference TRBV19 and TRBJ2-2, is DGGITQSPKYLFRKEGQNVTLSCEQNLNHDAMYWYRQDPGQGLRLIYYSQIVNDFQKGDIAEGYSVSREKKESFPLTVTSAQKNPTAFYLCASSSLAGYFTGELFFGEGSRLTVL.